This T cell receptor beta chain originates from a study of T cells after yellow fever vaccination. The 5'RACE template-switching step produced TCR cDNA and added a universal primer site and UMIs. One entry per CDR3 protein results from TCRdb running MiXCR on the 5' RACE reads. The table includes 620,000 or so distinct CDR3 sequences, 17% detected once. This sample comprised PBMCs, obtained 5 days after the first yellow fever vaccination. The clonotype was recovered from a man younger than 35 who received the YFV17D yellow fever vaccine.

CDR3 nucleotide sequence: TGCAGTGCTAGTGGGAGCGGGTCCCAGCAGTATTTT. Its translation is CSASGSGSQQYF. The genes are TRBV20-1 and TRBJ2-3; perhaps TRBD2 as D (6 bases). V was pared by 3 bases and J by 11 bases, with 15 bases between. This CDR3 is 12 amino acids long. Germline-derived CDR1 and CDR2 are DFQATT and SNEGSKA (reference sequence).